The clone carrying this T cell receptor (beta chain) was counted only a few times. The antigen remains unidentified. CDR3 length: 15 amino acids. Trimming left V 1 base short and J 8 bases short, with 14 bases between. Germline assignment: CDR1 SGHVS and CDR2 FQNEAQ. The data were obtained in a study of T cells after yellow fever vaccination. Regarding the study as a whole: It was the secondary response that reached its peak faster, day 5 versus 15, but it was weaker.

TCRdb re-called the 5' RACE reads through MiXCR, storing one row per CDR3 protein. The sample consists of roughly 320,000 distinct CDR3 sequences, about 10% of them appearing once. The chain carries TRBV7-8 and TRBJ1-4, with D possibly TRBD1 on 5 matching bases. The receptor comes from a man younger than 35 who received the YFV17D yellow fever vaccine. Sample: CD4+ T cells sorted from PBMCs, taken 45 days after the yellow fever booster vaccination. The CDR3 DNA reads TGTGCCAGCAGCTTAGGGCTGGGGCGAGGAGAAAAACTGTTTTTT. The encoded protein is CASSLGLGRGEKLFF. The entire variable domain, with the rest obtained from reference TRBV7-8 and TRBJ1-4, is as follows: GAGVSQSPRYKVAKRGQDVALRCDPISGHVSLFWYQQALGQGPEFLTYFQNEAQLDKSGLPSDRFFAERPEGSVSTLKIQRTQQEDSAVYLCASSLGLGRGEKLFFGSGTQLSVL.